What follows are 23 T cell receptor beta chains derived from one specimen sequenced in a study of T cell changes during pregnancy in multiple sclerosis. Sequencing was performed with immunoSEQ multiplex PCR; in TCRdb, only in-frame clones are kept and a portion is missing. The sample records approximately 20,000 clones, 80% to 90% being singletons. The source was CD8+ T cells from peripheral blood mononuclear cells, collected after pregnancy. The receptors originated from a female donor in good health, enrolled as a control in a pregnancy study.

The rearrangement uses TRBV4-3 and TRBJ1-1; D not resolved. This CDR3 has 13 amino acids. From germline, CDR1 is LGHNA and CDR2 YSLEER. V lost 2 bases and J lost 1, with 5 bases in between. CDR3: CASSQTENTEAFF. CDR3 in DNA: TGCGCCAGCAGCCAAACAGAGAACACTGAAGCTTTCTTT.

This clone was picked up one time. V and J are TRBV25-1 and TRBJ2-7; 8 nucleotides align to TRBD1. The CDR3 covers 14 residues. The germline V gene encodes CDR1 MGHDK and CDR2 SYGVNS. The V and J ends lost 4 bases and 2 bases, in that order; junction bases with no gene match: 4. The CDR3 DNA sequence: TGTGCCAGCAGTGGTGACAGGGGAACCTACGAGCAGTACTTC. Protein: CASSGDRGTYEQYF.

The rearrangement joins TRBV5-1 to TRBJ1-4; the D gene is possibly TRBD1 (6 bases). This CDR3 spans 19 amino acids. The V end lost 7 bases, the J end lost 4 bases, and 29 bases lay between the germline ends. Germline CDR1 is SGHRS and CDR2 is YFSETQ. The CDR3 region is CASRPRQDFSSFGNEKLFF. The CDR3 bases are TGCGCCAGCCGCCCCCGACAGGATTTTTCTTCATTCGGTAATGAAAAACTGTTTTTT.

The rearrangement links TRBV19 to TRBJ1-2; D not resolved. Germline V gene sequence: CDR1 LNHDA, CDR2 SQIVND (reference sequence). The CDR3 loop spans 13 amino acids. V was trimmed by 0 bases and J by 0 bases, leaving 2 bases between them. This CDR3 reads CASSIDSNYGYTF. The CDR3 nucleotides are TGTGCCAGTAGTATAGACTCTAACTATGGCTACACCTTC.

The chain is built from TRBV19 and TRBJ1-1, with 7 bases lining up with TRBD1. The ends lost 7 bases at V and 8 bases at J; junction bases unmatched: 4. The germline gives CDR1 LNHDA, CDR2 SQIVND (reference sequence). This CDR3 is built from 11 residues. The CDR3 DNA reads as TGTGCCAGTACCCTGACAGGGGAAGCTTTCTTT. It encodes CASTLTGEAFF.

This chain links TRBV4-1 with TRBJ2-7; D is undetermined. The CDR3 contains 15 residues. Germline CDR1 is MGHRA and CDR2 is YSYEKL. Trimming removed 0 bases at V and 2 bases at J, with 11 bases between. CDR3 region: CASSQESTVAYEQYF. In DNA, the CDR3 is TGCGCCAGCAGCCAAGAAAGTACAGTGGCCTACGAGCAGTACTTC.

The rearrangement joins TRBV19 to TRBJ1-1; possibly TRBD1 for D (6 bases). The CDR3 loop spans 16 amino acids. CDR1 and CDR2 (germline): LNHDA, SQIVND (reference sequence). Trimming removed 2 bases at V and 3 bases at J, with 16 bases between. CDR3 sequence: CASSIPQTGTDTEAFF. CDR3 in DNA: TGTGCCAGTAGTATACCCCAGACAGGCACCGACACTGAAGCTTTCTTT.

This chain uses TRBV5-6 with TRBJ1-1; D perhaps matches TRBD1 (5 bases). The V end lost 1 base, the J end lost 3 bases, and 13 bases lay between the germline ends. The CDR3 extends over 15 amino acids. CDR1 and CDR2 from the germline V gene are SGHDT and YYEEEE. This chain's CDR3 is CASSLIPREDTEAFF. The CDR3 bases are TGTGCCAGCAGCTTGATTCCCAGGGAGGACACTGAAGCTTTCTTT.

The chain is built from TRBV6-5 and TRBJ2-3, with TRBD2 matching over 9 bases. Trimming removed 4 bases from V and 4 bases from J; junction bases left unmatched: 6. Germline V gives CDR1 MNHEY, CDR2 SVGAGI. This CDR3 comprises 15 residues. This CDR3 is CASSWGGGAPDTQYF. Written as DNA, the CDR3 is TGTGCCAGCAGTTGGGGCGGGGGGGCCCCAGATACGCAGTATTTT.

This clone is medium-sized in the sample. The genes are TRBV4-2 and TRBJ2-6; 7 nucleotides match TRBD1. The CDR3 length is 16 residues. J gave up 4 bases and V 4 bases, and 7 bases lay outside the gene matches. Germline V gene data show CDR1 as LGHNA and CDR2 as YNFKEQ. As DNA, the CDR3 is TGTGCCAGCAGCCCTGACAGGGAGTCAGGGGCCAACGTCCTGACTTTC. This codes for CASSPDRESGANVLTF.

This chain links TRBV10-3 with TRBJ2-7, with D possibly matching TRBD1 (6 bases). Trimming took off 2 bases at V and 6 bases at J, with 8 bases between the two ends. Germline CDR1 ENHRY, CDR2 SYGVKD. The CDR3 extends over 12 amino acids. The CDR3 bases are TGTGCCATCAGTGAGAGGGGGATCGAGCAGTACTTC. Protein product: CAISERGIEQYF.

This chain connects TRBV19 to TRBJ1-3; tentatively, D is TRBD1 (5 bases). V gave up 10 bases and J gave up 0 bases, with 19 bases separating them. The CDR3 has 16 amino acids. The germline V gene encodes CDR1 LNHDA and CDR2 SQIVND (reference sequence). CDR3 sequence: CATMGPDGYSGNTIYF. In DNA, the CDR3 is TGTGCCACCATGGGGCCGGACGGCTACTCTGGAAACACCATATATTTT.

In nucleotides, the CDR3 is TGTGCCAGCAGCGGAGGAGGGAGCTCCTACAATGAGCAGTTCTTC. Amino acids: CASSGGGSSYNEQFF. V and J are TRBV9 and TRBJ2-1; a possible D gene is TRBD2 (6 bases). The V and J ends lost 3 bases and 0 bases respectively, with 10 bases between them. Germline V CDR1 and CDR2: SGDLS, YYNGEE. This CDR3 contains 15 residues.

The rearrangement joins TRBV30 to TRBJ1-5; weak D call: TRBD1 (5 bases). Germline V lookup: CDR1 GTSNPN, CDR2 SVGIG (reference sequence). The length of the CDR3 is 14 residues. Trimming removed 0 bases from V and 6 bases from J, with 12 bases in between. CDR3 nucleotides: TGTGCCTGGAGTGTAATGGGGGGAAGTCAGCCCCAGCATTTT. Translating gives CAWSVMGGSQPQHF.

Written as DNA, the CDR3 is TGTGCCAGTAGTCCCCAGGGTAACTATGGCTACACCTTC. It is translated as CASSPQGNYGYTF. The chain has TRBV19 and TRBJ1-2, with D tentatively TRBD1 (5 bases). The CDR3 runs to 13 residues. Between the trimmed V and J ends, which lost 5 bases and 1 base, there was a span of 8 bases. The germline V gene encodes CDR1 LNHDA and CDR2 SQIVND (reference sequence).

The gene calls are TRBV27 and TRBJ2-7, with D perhaps TRBD1 (8 bases). The CDR3 extends over 13 amino acids. The germline gives CDR1 MNHEY, CDR2 SMNVEV (reference sequence). Trimming took off 5 bases at V and 6 bases at J, with 14 bases between the two ends. Here the CDR3 DNA reads TGTGCCAGCAGTCCAACAGGGGGGGGCGAGCAGTACTTC. This codes for CASSPTGGGEQYF.

The chain employs TRBV4-3 and TRBJ2-5; TRBD2 agrees at 9 bases. Trimming cost V 0 bases and J 5 bases; bases outside gene matches: 10. The CDR3 loop spans 17 amino acids. Germline loops: CDR1 LGHNA, CDR2 YSLEER. The CDR3 DNA follows: TGCGCCAGCAGCCAAGATAGGGGCGGGGGGGCCCGGGAGACCCAGTACTTC. Its translation is CASSQDRGGGARETQYF.

The chain uses TRBV5-4 and TRBJ1-1; TRBD1 aligns across 7 bases. Losses at the gene ends were 3 bases for V and 1 base for J; bases not matched to a gene: 6. The CDR3 covers 15 residues. Germline V gene data show CDR1 as SGHNT and CDR2 as YYREEE (reference sequence). The CDR3 reads CASSSGQNKNTEAFF. CDR3 sequence (DNA): TGTGCCAGCAGCTCGGGACAGAACAAGAACACTGAAGCTTTCTTT.

The chain has TRBV5-4 and TRBJ1-6, with 8 positions matching TRBD1. This CDR3 contains 14 residues. V was pared by 4 bases and J by 11 bases, with 8 bases of the junction left unmatched. Germline V gene data show CDR1 as SGHNT and CDR2 as YYREEE (reference sequence). The CDR3 DNA is TGTGCCAGCAGCCATGACAGGGGAGGGACACCCCTCCACTTT. This encodes CASSHDRGGTPLHF.

The chain is built from TRBV30 and TRBJ2-1; TRBD1 is a possible D gene (5 bases). CDR3 size: 14 residues. V was cut by 0 bases and J by 0 bases, with 6 bases left in between. Germline V gene data show CDR1 as GTSNPN and CDR2 as SVGIG (reference sequence). The CDR3, as DNA: TGTGCCTGGAGTGTAGACAGCTCCTACAATGAGCAGTTCTTC. It is translated as CAWSVDSSYNEQFF.

This chain uses TRBV7-6 with TRBJ1-5; possible D gene TRBD1, 6 bases. From germline, CDR1 is SGHVS and CDR2 FNYEAQ. The CDR3 length is 16 residues. Trimming pared 5 bases from V and 2 bases from J, leaving 16 bases between. CDR3 protein: CASSPGRGDGNQPQHF. The CDR3 coding sequence is TGTGCCAGCAGCCCAGGGAGGGGGGACGGCAATCAGCCCCAGCATTTT.

The chain is built from TRBV9 and TRBJ1-1, with D perhaps TRBD1 (5 bases). V gave up 4 bases and J gave up 3 bases, with 10 bases separating them. Per the germline V gene, CDR1 is SGDLS and CDR2 is YYNGEE. The CDR3 extends over 13 amino acids. CDR3 residues: CASSLWGDTEAFF. CDR3 in DNA: TGTGCCAGCAGCCTCTGGGGGGACACTGAAGCTTTCTTT.

The chain carries TRBV10-2 and TRBJ2-2, with D unclear. This CDR3 comprises 15 residues. V gave up 3 bases and J gave up 0 bases, with 8 bases separating them. The germline CDR1 and CDR2 sequences are WSHSY and SAAADI. CDR3 region: CASSEDIANTGELFF. The DNA of the CDR3 is TGCGCCAGCAGTGAAGACATCGCGAACACCGGGGAGCTGTTTTTT.